These 28 T cell receptor beta chains share one sample of origin, sequenced in a study of blood T cell repertoires in COVID-19 (dated by TCRdb to the early 2020s). Library method: the immunoSEQ multiplex PCR assay. TCRdb re-hosts the immuneACCESS table, in-frame sequences only. Its copies lack some clones; in the studies checked, an unresolved V gene accounts for under half of them, and the cause for the rest is not known. In all, the sample holds roughly 78,000 clones, and roughly 85% of those were seen once. Clones ranked in the top ten supply about 20% of the sample. The specimen sequenced was peripheral blood. These receptors were obtained from a woman aged 80 or older with acute or convalescent COVID-19.

V usage is TRBV11-3 and J usage is TRBJ2-4, with D unclear. The germline gives CDR1 SGHNT, CDR2 YENEEA. The CDR3 totals 13 residues. Deletions cut 0 bases from V and 6 bases from J, with 6 bases between. The CDR3 nucleotides are TGTGCCAGCAGCTTAGAATCGGGAAACATTCAGTACTTC. This sequence encodes CASSLESGNIQYF.

The V gene is TRBV18, the J gene TRBJ2-7; 7 nucleotides align to TRBD1. This CDR3 contains 16 residues. Looked up from germline, CDR1 is KGHSH and CDR2 is LQKENI. Trimming removed 3 bases from V and 0 bases from J; junction bases left unmatched: 8. DNA for the CDR3: TGTGCCAGCTCACCCGGAACAGGGGCCAGCTCCTACGAGCAGTACTTC. It translates to CASSPGTGASSYEQYF.

Here the CDR3 reads CASSRNRGLGSPLHF. CDR3 nucleotide sequence: TGCGCCAGCAGCCGGAACCGCGGGTTGGGTTCACCCCTCCACTTT. The rearrangement joins TRBV5-1 to TRBJ1-6; D gene unclear. The CDR3 consists of 15 residues. V was cut by 4 bases and J by 9 bases, with 17 bases left in between. Germline V gene lookup returns CDR1 SGHRS and CDR2 YFSETQ.

V is TRBV5-1 and J is TRBJ1-1, with no clear D. V was cut by 4 bases and J by 6 bases, with 13 bases left in between. CDR3 length: 13 residues. Germline V gene data show CDR1 as SGHRS and CDR2 as YFSETQ. The CDR3 coding sequence is TGCGCCAGCAGCATGACCGGGAGCCCTGAAGCTTTCTTT. This encodes CASSMTGSPEAFF.

The rearrangement uses TRBV27 and TRBJ1-1; maybe TRBD1 (6 bases). Trimming took 6 bases from V and 5 from J, leaving 16 bases between them. Germline-derived CDR1 and CDR2 are MNHEY and SMNVEV (reference sequence). The CDR3 spans 14 residues. The CDR3 protein is CASRVRGFRTEAFF. In nucleotides, the CDR3 is TGTGCCAGCAGAGTTAGGGGGTTCCGGACTGAAGCTTTCTTT.

The genes are TRBV5-1 and TRBJ1-1; tentatively, D is TRBD1 (5 bases). The ends were cut back, 0 bases at V and 10 bases at J, with 16 bases in the middle. In germline, CDR1 is SGHRS, CDR2 YFSETQ. The CDR3 consists of 14 residues. The CDR3 protein is CASSLAPGLSAAFF. As DNA, the CDR3 is TGCGCCAGCAGCTTGGCTCCAGGGTTGAGTGCAGCTTTCTTT.

The chain carries TRBV9 and TRBJ1-2; the D is unclear. V gave up 3 bases and J gave up 4 bases, with 16 bases separating them. The CDR3 sequence is 15 residues long. Germline assignment: CDR1 SGDLS and CDR2 YYNGEE. The CDR3: CASSEPRGRSYGYTF. The CDR3 DNA reads TGTGCCAGCAGCGAGCCCCGAGGTAGATCCTATGGCTACACCTTC. The whole variable domain, filled in from reference TRBV9 and TRBJ1-2, reads DSGVTQTPKHLITATGQRVTLRCSPRSGDLSVYWYQQSLDQGLQFLIQYYNGEERAKGNILERFSAQQFPDLHSELNLSSLELGDSALYFCASSEPRGRSYGYTFGSGTRLTVV.

This chain uses TRBV7-3 with TRBJ1-2; the D gene is possibly TRBD1 (5 bases). The CDR3 is 12 amino acids. Trimming removed 4 bases at V and 6 bases at J, with 9 bases between. CDR1 is SGHTA, CDR2 FQGTGA, per germline. This chain's CDR3 is CASSYGHDGYTF. In DNA form, the CDR3 reads TGTGCCAGCAGCTACGGACATGATGGCTACACCTTC.

This clone was counted only a few times. V gene TRBV18 combines with J gene TRBJ1-6, with a tentative D call TRBD1 (6 bases). Germline V lookup: CDR1 KGHSH, CDR2 LQKENI. This CDR3 is 16 amino acids long. Trimming left V 3 bases short and J 5 bases short, with 14 bases between. The CDR3 sequence is CASSPRMTGNNSPLHF. The DNA for the CDR3 is TGTGCCAGCTCACCCCGGATGACAGGCAATAATTCACCCCTCCACTTT.

This clone has a handful of counts. This rearrangement joins TRBV5-1 to TRBJ2-7; D possibly corresponds to TRBD1 (6 bases). Deletions cut 4 bases from V and 1 base from J, with 9 bases between. Germline lookup yields CDR1 SGHRS and CDR2 YFSETQ. This CDR3 contains 13 residues. CDR3 nucleotide sequence: TGCGCCAGCAGCCGACAGGTGTCCTACGAGCAGTACTTC. Translated: CASSRQVSYEQYF.

In its sample, this clone was seen once. In DNA form, the CDR3 reads TGTGCCACCAGTGTATTAGAGTCAGATACGCAGTATTTT. Translation: CATSVLESDTQYF. This chain connects TRBV24-1 to TRBJ2-3; D is unclear. Trimming cost V 5 bases and J 4 bases, with 9 bases left between them. The CDR3 contains 13 residues. Germline V CDR1 and CDR2: KGHDR, SFDVKD.

The chain combines TRBV5-6 with TRBJ1-1; D is possibly TRBD1 (6 bases). The CDR3 extends over 13 amino acids. Germline loops: CDR1 SGHDT, CDR2 YYEEEE. Trimming removed 6 bases from V and 4 bases from J, with 13 bases in between. CDR3 DNA: TGTGCCAGCAACCCACAGGGAATCACTGAAGCTTTCTTT. It specifies CASNPQGITEAFF. Drawing the rest from reference TRBV5-6 and TRBJ1-1, the complete variable domain is DAGVTQSPTHLIKTRGQQVTLRCSPKSGHDTVSWYQQALGQGPQFIFQYYEEEERQRGNFPDRFSGHQFPNYSSELNVNALLLGDSALYLCASNPQGITEAFFGQGTRLTVV.

The chain has TRBV6-5 and TRBJ1-5; TRBD1 matches at 7 bases. Germline V CDR1 and CDR2: MNHEY, SVGAGI. This CDR3 comprises 14 residues. Losses at the gene ends were 6 bases for V and 7 bases for J; bases not matched to a gene: 9. The CDR3, as DNA: TGTGCCAGCAGGAGACAGGGCCTTGGGCAGCCCCAGCATTTT. Residues: CASRRQGLGQPQHF.

The V call is TRBV11-3, the J call TRBJ2-1, with TRBD1 identical over 9 bases. The CDR3 covers 17 residues. Germline assignment: CDR1 SGHNT and CDR2 YENEEA. Germline trimming cut 0 bases from V and 1 base from J; bases unmatched to any gene: 4. DNA for the CDR3: TGTGCCAGCAGCTTAGATCTCGGGACAGGGTCCTACAATGAGCAGTTCTTC. This translates into CASSLDLGTGSYNEQFF.

This clone has a single count. The CDR3 spells CASSFRGTNQPQHF. CDR3 DNA: TGTGCCAGCAGCTTTCGGGGGACCAATCAGCCCCAGCATTTT. This sequence joins TRBV5-4 and TRBJ1-5, with TRBD1 as a possible D gene (5 bases). Germline CDR1 is SGHNT and CDR2 is YYREEE (reference sequence). The CDR3 contains 14 residues. The V gene lost 2 bases and the J gene lost 3 bases, with 9 bases spanning the gap.

This chain links TRBV7-9 with TRBJ1-1; TRBD1 agrees at 7 bases. The trim removed 6 bases at V and 8 bases at J, leaving 6 bases unmatched. This CDR3 has 12 residues. Germline CDR1 is SEHNR and CDR2 is FQNEAQ (reference sequence). The CDR3 sequence is CASRRQGSEAFF. The CDR3 nucleotides are TGTGCCAGCAGACGACAGGGTTCCGAAGCTTTCTTT.

The chain couples TRBV2 to TRBJ1-1; D is perhaps TRBD1 (5 bases). CDR3 size: 12 residues. CDR1 and CDR2 from the germline V gene are SNHLY and FYNNEI. The V and J ends lost 3 bases and 8 bases respectively, with 10 bases between them. The CDR3 nucleotides read TGTGCCAGCAGTGATGTGACAGCCGAAGCTTTCTTT. Encoded protein: CASSDVTAEAFF.

This rearrangement joins TRBV18 to TRBJ2-3, with TRBD2 matching 8 bases. The CDR3 spans 16 residues. In germline, CDR1 is KGHSH, CDR2 LQKENI. J lost 3 bases, V lost 4 bases, and 9 bases had no gene match. The CDR3 loop is CASSRRAGGGTDTQYF. CDR3 nucleotide sequence: TGTGCCAGCTCACGCCGAGCCGGCGGGGGGACAGATACGCAGTATTTT.

This chain's CDR3 is CASSLAGAYEQYF. The CDR3 nucleotides read TGTGCCAGCAGTTTAGCAGGGGCCTACGAGCAGTACTTC. The V call is TRBV12-3 or TRBV12-4, the J call TRBJ2-7, with D perhaps matching TRBD1 (5 bases). Trimming took 0 bases from V and 2 from J, leaving 5 bases between them. The CDR3 totals 13 residues.

The chain is built from TRBV5-1 and TRBJ2-3; TRBD2 aligns across 9 bases. Unmatched junction bases numbered 4, after V lost 0 bases and J lost 2 bases. Germline V gene data show CDR1 as SGHRS and CDR2 as YFSETQ. CDR3 size: 16 residues. The CDR3 loop is CASSLGPSGATDTQYF. As DNA, the CDR3 is TGCGCCAGCAGCTTGGGGCCTAGCGGGGCCACAGATACGCAGTATTTT.

J is TRBJ2-2 and V is TRBV2, with 16 bases identical to TRBD2. The CDR3 is made up of 19 amino acids. Trimming cost V 5 bases and J 6 bases; bases outside gene matches: 12. The germline CDR1 and CDR2 sequences are SNHLY and FYNNEI. DNA of the CDR3: TGTGCCAGCAGTTCGGACCCGGGACTAGCGGGAGGGTTTGCCGGGGAGCTGTTTTTT. It codes for CASSSDPGLAGGFAGELFF.

This clone was observed a handful of times. The chain uses TRBV2 and TRBJ2-7; 11 bases agree with TRBD2. V shed 0 bases and J 4 bases; nucleotides not matched to a gene: 11. Germline-derived CDR1 and CDR2 are SNHLY and FYNNEI. The CDR3 runs 18 residues. CDR3 nucleotide sequence: TGTGCCAGCAGTGAAGCGGGGCTAGCGGGAGGTAGGACGTACGAGCAGTACTTC. Translating it yields CASSEAGLAGGRTYEQYF.

The J gene is TRBJ1-4, the V gene TRBV6-4; 7 bases agree with TRBD1. The CDR3 loop spans 16 amino acids. Trimming removed 4 bases from V and 7 bases from J; junction bases left unmatched: 12. Germline V gene data show CDR1 as MRHNA and CDR2 as SNTAGT. The CDR3 bases are TGTGCCAGCAGTGCGATTCGATGGGGACAGACTGAAAAACTGTTTTTT. This gives the protein CASSAIRWGQTEKLFF.

This clone appeared a few times. The chain is built from TRBV7-8 and TRBJ2-1; the D gene is possibly TRBD1 (6 bases). Looked up from germline, CDR1 is SGHVS and CDR2 is FQNEAQ. The V gene lost 5 bases and the J gene lost 8 bases, with 10 bases spanning the gap. The CDR3 runs 12 residues. The CDR3 here is CASSQGLDEQFF. The CDR3 DNA sequence: TGTGCCAGCAGCCAGGGGCTGGATGAGCAGTTCTTC.

The J gene is TRBJ1-1, the V gene TRBV18; a possible D gene is TRBD1 (5 bases). Germline CDR1 and CDR2: KGHSH and LQKENI. V lost 1 base to trimming and J lost 11 bases, with 14 bases between them. The CDR3 length is 13 residues. The CDR3 loop reads CASSPQQDERAFF. CDR3 sequence (DNA): TGTGCCAGCTCACCACAACAGGACGAACGGGCTTTCTTT.

The DNA of the CDR3 is TGTGCCAGCAGCCCGACGGCCAGGCTTAATGAAAAACTGTTTTTT. It specifies CASSPTARLNEKLFF. The chain couples TRBV4-2 to TRBJ1-4, with D uncertain. V was clipped by 4 bases and J by 4 bases, with 13 bases between them. Germline CDR1 is LGHNA and CDR2 is YNFKEQ. The CDR3 contains 15 residues.

Only one count was recorded for this clone. The CDR3 sequence is CASTQGATVYAFF. CDR3 DNA: TGTGCCAGCACACAGGGGGCAACGGTCTACGCTTTCTTT. The chain has TRBV6-5 and TRBJ1-1, with 9 bases identical to TRBD1. CDR3 length: 13 amino acids. Germline assignment: CDR1 MNHEY and CDR2 SVGAGI. Losses at the gene ends were 7 bases for V and 11 bases for J; bases not matched to a gene: 11.

The gene calls are TRBV9 and TRBJ1-1; D is undetermined. This CDR3 comprises 15 residues. Germline-derived CDR1 and CDR2 are SGDLS and YYNGEE. V shed 0 bases and J shed 0 bases, with 9 bases lying between them. The CDR3 nucleotides read TGTGCCAGCAGCGTAGGGGCAGGAATGAACACTGAAGCTTTCTTT. Amino acids: CASSVGAGMNTEAFF.